These 11 T cell receptor beta chains were all obtained from the same sample, sequenced in a study of blood T cells in healthy people across ages. The second PCR ran about 6 to 12 cycles with a sample-barcoded 5' primer and J-beta primers. TCRdb re-called the 5' RACE reads through MiXCR, storing one row per CDR3 protein. The table records roughly 1,700,000 distinct CDR3 sequences, roughly 30% of them present only once. Sequencing used blood. The receptors shown here come from a woman aged 25 to 39 in good health.

As regards this clonotype: A much bigger clone sits one base away, suggesting this may be a read error. This chain links TRBV3-1 with TRBJ2-5; 7 positions match TRBD2. Germline assignment: CDR1 LGHDT and CDR2 YNNKEL (reference sequence). V shed 0 bases and J 1 base; nucleotides not matched to a gene: 5. The CDR3 is 16 amino acids. The CDR3: CASSQDEGGGQETQYF. The CDR3 bases are TGTGCCAGCAGCCAAGACGAGGGCGGGGGCCAAGAGACCCAGTACTTC.

V usage is TRBV9 and J usage is TRBJ2-7, with 13 bases lining up with TRBD2. V gave up 4 bases and J gave up 2 bases; unmatched junction bases: 12. This CDR3 spans 18 amino acids. Germline loops: CDR1 SGDLS, CDR2 YYNGEE. The CDR3 spells CASSPTGTSGATTYEQYF. CDR3 sequence (DNA): TGTGCCAGCAGCCCCACCGGGACTAGCGGGGCGACCACCTACGAGCAGTACTTC.

This clonotype was picked up a small number of times. This chain joins TRBV5-1 and TRBJ2-7; no clear D gene. The germline gives CDR1 SGHRS, CDR2 YFSETQ. Trimming took 0 bases from V and 3 from J, leaving 22 bases between them. This CDR3 spans 18 amino acids. The CDR3 sequence: CASSLAPSRRRTSYEQYF. CDR3 DNA: TGCGCCAGCAGCTTGGCCCCCTCCAGGCGGAGAACGAGCTACGAGCAGTACTTC.

The V gene is TRBV7-9, the J gene TRBJ2-7; D may be TRBD1 (5 bases). CDR1 and CDR2 (germline): SEHNR, FQNEAQ (reference sequence). Trimming took off 2 bases at V and 2 bases at J, with 13 bases between the two ends. CDR3 length: 15 residues. CDR3 in amino acids: CASSLSGPITYEQYF. DNA of the CDR3: TGTGCCAGCAGCTTATCAGGGCCGATTACCTACGAGCAGTACTTC.

The CDR3 loop is CASSPPPPYQETQYF. The CDR3 DNA sequence: TGTGCCAGCAGTCCCCCTCCACCATACCAAGAGACCCAGTACTTC. The V call is TRBV12-3 or TRBV12-4, the J call TRBJ2-5; D gene uncertain. Trimming cost V 5 bases and J 0 bases, with 13 bases left between them. The CDR3 covers 15 residues.

V usage is TRBV18 and J usage is TRBJ1-5; no clear D. V lost 2 bases and J 1 base, leaving 9 bases between the germline ends. Germline loops: CDR1 KGHSH, CDR2 LQKENI. The CDR3 covers 15 residues. CDR3 loop: CASSPYTESNQPQHF. The CDR3 DNA is TGTGCCAGCTCACCATACACAGAGAGCAATCAGCCCCAGCATTTT.

The chain employs TRBV28 and TRBJ2-7; D gene ambiguous. Per the germline V gene, CDR1 is MDHEN and CDR2 is SYDVKM. V lost 3 bases and J 0 bases, leaving 12 bases between the germline ends. This CDR3 has 15 residues. CDR3 sequence: CASSFSFQSSYEQYF. DNA for the CDR3: TGTGCCAGCAGTTTCAGCTTTCAGAGCTCCTACGAGCAGTACTTC.

Only a few counts were recorded for this clonotype. The V and J genes are TRBV10-3 and TRBJ2-7, with 8 bases fitting TRBD2. This CDR3 is 15 amino acids long. Germline V gene lookup returns CDR1 ENHRY and CDR2 SYGVKD. The trim removed 10 bases at V and 3 bases at J, leaving 14 bases unmatched. The CDR3 is CATTGPSGRDYEQYF. CDR3 nucleotides: TGTGCCACCACCGGCCCGAGCGGGAGAGACTACGAGCAGTACTTC.

This clonotype was picked up many times. This chain joins TRBV29-1 and TRBJ1-2; weak D call: TRBD1 (5 bases). Germline V lookup: CDR1 SQVTM, CDR2 ANQGSEA. Trimming left V 7 bases short and J 8 bases short, with 23 bases between. The CDR3 is 14 amino acids. The DNA of the CDR3 is TGCAGCGCCGAACCTAAGACAGCTCCCGAAGGCTACACCTTC. Encoded protein: CSAEPKTAPEGYTF.

As regards this clonotype: One end of the junction does not line up with germline, which may come from a read error. This chain links TRBV2 with TRBJ1-5; a possible D gene is TRBD1 (5 bases). The CDR3 contains 13 residues. Germline V gives CDR1 SNHLY, CDR2 FYNNEI. CDR3 in DNA: TGTGCCAGCACCGGGACGGACAATCAGTCCCAGCATTTT. This encodes CASTGTDNQSQHF.

This clonotype was detected many times. This sequence joins TRBV6-2 or TRBV6-3 and TRBJ2-7; D ambiguous. The V gene's germline CDR1 is MNHEY and CDR2 SVGEGT. V was clipped by 3 bases and J by 8 bases, with 17 bases between them. The CDR3 covers 14 residues. The DNA of the CDR3 is TGTGCCAGCAGTTATGACCAACCCCGCTCCAAGCAGTACTTC. Protein sequence: CASSYDQPRSKQYF.